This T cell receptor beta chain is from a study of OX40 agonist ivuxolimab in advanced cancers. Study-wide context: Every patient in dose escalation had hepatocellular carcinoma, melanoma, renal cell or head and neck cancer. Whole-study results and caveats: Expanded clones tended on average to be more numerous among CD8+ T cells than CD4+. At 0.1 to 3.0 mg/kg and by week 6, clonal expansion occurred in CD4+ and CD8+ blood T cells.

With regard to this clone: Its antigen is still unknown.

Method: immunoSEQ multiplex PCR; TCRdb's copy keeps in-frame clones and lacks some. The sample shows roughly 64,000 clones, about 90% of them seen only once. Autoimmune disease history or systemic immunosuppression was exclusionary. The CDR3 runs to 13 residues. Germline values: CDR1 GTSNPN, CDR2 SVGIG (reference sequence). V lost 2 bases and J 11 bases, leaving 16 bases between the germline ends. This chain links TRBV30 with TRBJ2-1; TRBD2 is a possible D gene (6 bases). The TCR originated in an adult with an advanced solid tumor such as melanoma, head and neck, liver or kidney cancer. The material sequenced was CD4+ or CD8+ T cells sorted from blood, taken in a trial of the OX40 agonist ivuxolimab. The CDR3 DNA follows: TGTGCCTGGAGTACAGGCCCTGGGGGGAAGCAGTTCTTC. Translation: CAWSTGPGGKQFF.